This T cell receptor (beta chain) was observed in a study of blood T cell repertoires in COVID-19. Looking at the study overall: The origin of the acute and convalescent COVID-19 samples was the United States, Italy and Spain. T cells, B-cell-depleted T cells, or PBMCs supplied cDNA or gDNA.

Authors' analysis steps: Reference gene primer amplification gave estimated nucleated cell counts. Clones were sequenced by immunoSEQ multiplex PCR, and TCRdb holds only the in-frame ones, with some missing. V and J calls and clone size are copied from that table; D and trimming were computed from the DNA. The sample includes about 380,000 clones, more than 80% of them seen just once. This clone was counted a single time. The sample consisted of peripheral blood. This clonotype was sampled from a man aged 35 to 55 with acute or convalescent COVID-19.

The CDR3 sequence: CASSDSSGGARYGYTF. In DNA, the CDR3 is TGTGCCAGCTCCGATTCGTCGGGGGGCGCCCGCTATGGCTACACCTTC. The genes are TRBV3-1 (or the pseudogene TRBV3-2) and TRBJ1-2, with D maybe TRBD1 (6 bases). The CDR3 extends over 16 amino acids. CDR1 is LGHDT and CDR2 is YNNKEL in the germline V gene (reference sequence). V was trimmed by 8 bases and J by 4 bases, leaving 23 bases between them.